The 19 T cell receptor beta chains below were found in one sample sequenced in a study of blood T cell repertoires in COVID-19. Using immunoSEQ multiplex PCR, the repertoire was profiled, and TCRdb retains in-frame clones only, with some absent. The sample lists 150,000 to 200,000 clones, about 88% occurring once. Sequencing used peripheral blood. These receptors were collected from a woman younger than 45 with active or convalescent COVID-19.

In DNA form, the CDR3 reads TGTGCCAGTAGTATAACAGGGTTCAGTTCACCCCTCCACTTT. Translation gives CASSITGFSSPLHF. This chain uses TRBV19 with TRBJ1-6; D might be TRBD1 (6 bases). CDR3 length equals 14 residues. V shed 2 bases and J shed 9 bases, with 11 bases lying between them. CDR1 is LNHDA, CDR2 SQIVND, per germline (reference sequence).

The J gene is TRBJ1-1, the V gene TRBV6-6, with 10 bases lining up with TRBD1. Losses at the gene ends were 6 bases for V and 7 bases for J; bases not matched to a gene: 8. The germline CDR1 and CDR2 sequences are MNHNY and SVGAGI (reference sequence). The CDR3 has 14 residues. The chain's CDR3 is CASRRDRGEGEAFF. CDR3 sequence (DNA): TGTGCCAGCAGGCGGGACAGGGGAGAGGGTGAAGCTTTCTTT.

The gene calls are TRBV6-5 and TRBJ2-5; no reliable D call. The CDR3 has 13 residues. In germline, CDR1 is MNHEY, CDR2 SVGAGI. V was clipped by 8 bases and J by 5 bases, with 15 bases between them. The DNA of the CDR3 is TGTGCCAGCCGAGACCAGGTAGTCGAGACCCAGTACTTC. Amino acid sequence: CASRDQVVETQYF.

This rearrangement joins TRBV19 to TRBJ1-6; weak D call: TRBD1 (5 bases). Between the trimmed V and J ends, which lost 7 bases and 6 bases, there was a span of 16 bases. The germline CDR1 and CDR2 sequences are LNHDA and SQIVND (reference sequence). CDR3 length equals 15 residues. The CDR3: CASTRGSRANSPLHF. CDR3 nucleotide sequence: TGTGCCAGTACCCGAGGAAGCAGGGCTAATTCACCCCTCCACTTT.

The chain couples TRBV6-6 to TRBJ2-2, with D possibly being TRBD2 (6 bases). The V end was cut by 1 base, the J end by 5 bases, with 8 bases between. Germline assignment: CDR1 MNHNY and CDR2 SVGAGI (reference sequence). This CDR3 contains 14 residues. The CDR3 here is CASSYFGRTGELFF. The CDR3 nucleotides read TGTGCCAGCAGTTACTTTGGGAGGACCGGGGAGCTGTTTTTT.

The genes are TRBV24-1 and TRBJ1-5, with D possibly being TRBD1 (5 bases). Trimming pared 5 bases from V and 8 bases from J, leaving 18 bases between. The CDR3 has 15 amino acids. CDR1 is KGHDR, CDR2 SFDVKD, per germline. The CDR3 DNA follows: TGTGCCACCAGTGTAACCCAAAAGGTAGGGGAGCCCCAGCATTTT. Translated: CATSVTQKVGEPQHF.

This clone has a handful of counts. This rearrangement joins TRBV30 to TRBJ1-3; TRBD1 aligns across 7 bases. The CDR3 covers 16 residues. V was pared by 3 bases and J by 0 bases, with 8 bases of the junction left unmatched. The germline gives CDR1 GTSNPN, CDR2 SVGIG (reference sequence). CDR3 in DNA: TGTGCCTGGAGCGCTAAAGGGACAGTCTCTGGAAACACCATATATTTT. This sequence encodes CAWSAKGTVSGNTIYF. The full variable domain, completed using reference TRBV30 and TRBJ1-3, is SQTIHQWPATLVQPVGSPLSLECTVEGTSNPNLYWYRQAAGRGLQLLFYSVGIGQISSEVPQNLSASRPQDRQFILSSKKLLLSDSGFYLCAWSAKGTVSGNTIYFGEGSWLTVV.

The chain joins TRBV30 to TRBJ1-2; D call uncertain. V was trimmed by 2 bases and J by 0 bases, leaving 13 bases between them. This CDR3 is 15 amino acids long. Per germline, CDR1 GTSNPN and CDR2 SVGIG (reference sequence). DNA of the CDR3: TGTGCCTGGAGTCTGCAGGTCTCTTCTAACTATGGCTACACCTTC. Protein: CAWSLQVSSNYGYTF.

The gene calls are TRBV5-1 and TRBJ1-1, with D uncertain. This CDR3 spans 12 amino acids. With 0 bases removed from V and 4 bases from J, the gap between germline ends came to 4 bases. Germline assignment: CDR1 SGHRS and CDR2 YFSETQ. CDR3 region: CASSLASTEAFF. DNA for the CDR3: TGCGCCAGCAGCTTGGCCAGCACTGAAGCTTTCTTT.

The chain recombines TRBV7-2 with TRBJ1-1; possible D gene TRBD1, 6 bases. V lost 6 bases, J lost 5 bases, and 13 bases lay in between. CDR1 SGHTA and CDR2 FQGNSA come from the germline V gene. The CDR3 covers 13 residues. The chain's CDR3 is CASRAGVWTEAFF. CDR3 nucleotide sequence: TGTGCCAGCAGGGCAGGGGTTTGGACTGAAGCTTTCTTT.

The rearrangement links TRBV30 to TRBJ1-1; D uncertain. Germline V gene sequence: CDR1 GTSNPN, CDR2 SVGIG (reference sequence). CDR3 size: 15 residues. V was shortened by 0 bases and J by 2 bases, with 13 bases between the two germline ends. The CDR3 DNA sequence: TGTGCCTGGAGTGTACGGTTAGCGGGAAACACTGAAGCTTTCTTT. Amino acid sequence: CAWSVRLAGNTEAFF.

The chain recombines TRBV6-6 with TRBJ1-6, with a possible D match to TRBD1 (6 bases). CDR3 length: 18 residues. The V end was cut by 5 bases, the J end by 7 bases, with 24 bases between. Germline CDR1 MNHNY, CDR2 SVGAGI (reference sequence). The DNA of the CDR3 is TGTGCCAGCAGTCTACACCTTCCGGCCACAGGGCGGAATTCACCCCTCCACTTT. It is translated as CASSLHLPATGRNSPLHF.

The rearrangement uses TRBV5-4 and TRBJ2-3; TRBD1 aligns across 10 bases. Germline V CDR1 and CDR2: SGHNT, YYREEE (reference sequence). The CDR3 consists of 18 residues. V trimming: 0 bases; J trimming: 1 base; junction bases outside the gene matches: 8. CDR3 loop: CASSLGGTGDVGTDTQYF. In nucleotides, the CDR3 is TGTGCCAGCAGCTTGGGAGGGACAGGGGACGTCGGCACAGATACGCAGTATTTT. Filled out from reference TRBV5-4 and TRBJ2-3, the complete variable domain reads ETGVTQSPTHLIKTRGQQVTLRCSSQSGHNTVSWYQQALGQGPQFIFQYYREEENGRGNFPPRFSGLQFPNYSSELNVNALELDDSALYLCASSLGGTGDVGTDTQYFGPGTRLTVL.

The CDR3 spells CASSEHGWGRVSQETQYF. The CDR3 coding sequence is TGTGCCAGCAGTGAACACGGATGGGGGCGCGTAAGCCAAGAGACCCAGTACTTC. The chain carries TRBV6-1 and TRBJ2-5, with D perhaps matching TRBD1 (6 bases). Trimming pared 2 bases from V and 1 base from J, leaving 20 bases between. The CDR3 consists of 18 residues. Germline assignment: CDR1 MNHNS and CDR2 SASEGT.

The gene calls are TRBV13 and TRBJ1-2; 7 positions agree with TRBD1. From germline, CDR1 is PRHDT and CDR2 FYEKMQ (reference sequence). The CDR3 runs to 14 residues. The V and J ends lost 5 bases and 2 bases, in that order; junction bases with no gene match: 5. CDR3 loop: CASSPGTENYGYTF. CDR3 bases: TGTGCCAGCAGCCCCGGGACAGAAAACTATGGCTACACCTTC.

The chain recombines TRBV6-6 with TRBJ1-3, with D possibly matching TRBD1 (5 bases). Germline V CDR1 and CDR2: MNHNY, SVGAGI (reference sequence). There are 14 residues in the CDR3. V was shortened by 6 bases and J by 0 bases, with 9 bases between the two germline ends. CDR3 in amino acids: CASRRQSSGNTIYF. CDR3 nucleotides: TGTGCCAGCAGAAGACAGAGCTCTGGAAACACCATATATTTT.

V gene TRBV19 combines with J gene TRBJ1-6; 7 bases map to TRBD1. CDR3 length equals 13 residues. The V gene's germline CDR1 is LNHDA and CDR2 SQIVND (reference sequence). With V trimmed by 6 bases and J by 10 bases, 6 bases remained unmatched. The DNA for the CDR3 is TGTGCCAGTAGAGACAGGGCGGGCTCACCCCTCCACTTT. Its translation: CASRDRAGSPLHF.

This clone occurred a few times. As DNA, the CDR3 is TGTGCCAGCAGTGAACTCTTTGGAGCTGAAAAACTGTTTTTT. Its protein is CASSELFGAEKLFF. The chain joins TRBV2 to TRBJ1-4; D gene unclear. Per the germline V gene, CDR1 is SNHLY and CDR2 is FYNNEI. V lost 2 bases to trimming and J lost 7 bases, with 11 bases between them. The CDR3 has 14 amino acids.

This sequence joins TRBV7-9 and TRBJ1-1, with 7 bases matching TRBD1. Germline V gene sequence: CDR1 SEHNR, CDR2 FQNEAQ (reference sequence). The V and J ends lost 5 bases and 5 bases, in that order; junction bases with no gene match: 8. This CDR3 has 14 residues. The CDR3, as DNA: TGTGCCAGCAGCAATAAGGGGGCAAGGACTGAAGCTTTCTTT. Translated: CASSNKGARTEAFF.